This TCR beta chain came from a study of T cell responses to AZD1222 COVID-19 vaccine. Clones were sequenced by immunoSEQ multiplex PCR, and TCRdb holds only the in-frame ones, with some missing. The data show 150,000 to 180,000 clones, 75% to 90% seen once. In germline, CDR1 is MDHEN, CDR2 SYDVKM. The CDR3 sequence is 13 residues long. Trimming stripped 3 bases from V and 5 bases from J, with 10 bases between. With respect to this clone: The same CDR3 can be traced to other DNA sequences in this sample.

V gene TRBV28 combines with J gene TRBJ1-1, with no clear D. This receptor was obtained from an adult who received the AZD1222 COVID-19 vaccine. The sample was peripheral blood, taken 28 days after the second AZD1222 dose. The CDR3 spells CASSFQGRTEAFF. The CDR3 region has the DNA TGTGCCAGCAGTTTCCAAGGGCGGACTGAAGCTTTCTTT.